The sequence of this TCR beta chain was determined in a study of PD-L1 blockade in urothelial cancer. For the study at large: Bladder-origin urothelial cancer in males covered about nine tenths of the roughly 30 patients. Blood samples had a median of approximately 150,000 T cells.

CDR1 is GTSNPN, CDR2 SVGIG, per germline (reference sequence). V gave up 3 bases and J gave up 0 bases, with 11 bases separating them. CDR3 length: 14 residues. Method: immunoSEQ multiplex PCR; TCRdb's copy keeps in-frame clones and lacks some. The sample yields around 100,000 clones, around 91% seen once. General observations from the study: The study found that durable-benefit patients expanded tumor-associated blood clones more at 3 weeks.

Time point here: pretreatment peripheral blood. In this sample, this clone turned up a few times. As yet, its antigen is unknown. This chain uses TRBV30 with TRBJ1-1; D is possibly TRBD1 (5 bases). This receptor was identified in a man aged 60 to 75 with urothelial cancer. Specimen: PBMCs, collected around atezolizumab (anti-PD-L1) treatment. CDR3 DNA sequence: TGTGCCTGGAGGCACCAGGGCATGAACACTGAAGCTTTCTTT. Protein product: CAWRHQGMNTEAFF.